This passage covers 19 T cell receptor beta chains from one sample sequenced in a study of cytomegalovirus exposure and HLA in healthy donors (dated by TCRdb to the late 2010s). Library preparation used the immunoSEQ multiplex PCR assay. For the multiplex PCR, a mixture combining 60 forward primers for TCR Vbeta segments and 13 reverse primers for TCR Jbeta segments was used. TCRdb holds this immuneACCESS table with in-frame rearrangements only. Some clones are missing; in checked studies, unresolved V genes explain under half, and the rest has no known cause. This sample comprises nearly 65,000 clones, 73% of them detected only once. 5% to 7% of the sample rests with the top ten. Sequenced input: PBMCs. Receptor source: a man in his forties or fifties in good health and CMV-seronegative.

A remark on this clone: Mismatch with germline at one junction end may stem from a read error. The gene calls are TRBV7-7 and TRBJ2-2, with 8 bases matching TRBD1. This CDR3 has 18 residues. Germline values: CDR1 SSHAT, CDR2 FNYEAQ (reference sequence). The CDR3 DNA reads TGTGCTAGCAGCCGACTTCGACAGGGGCCGACGAACACCGGGGAGCTGTTTTTT. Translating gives CASSRLRQGPTNTGELFF. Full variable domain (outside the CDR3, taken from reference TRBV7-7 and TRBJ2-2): GAGVSQSPRYKVTKRGQDVTLRCDPISSHATLYWYQQALGQGPEFLTYFNYEAQPDKSGLPSDRFSAERPEGSISTLTIQRTEQRDSAMYRCASSRLRQGPTNTGELFFGEGSRLTVL.

CDR3 region: CASSPRVLRGEQYF. The DNA of the CDR3 is TGTGCCAGCAGCCCGCGGGTTCTCCGGGGCGAGCAGTACTTC. The rearrangement links TRBV9 to TRBJ2-7, with D perhaps TRBD2 (5 bases). The germline V and J ends were trimmed by 4 bases and 6 bases, with 17 bases remaining between them. There are 14 residues in the CDR3. Per the germline V gene, CDR1 is SGDLS and CDR2 is YYNGEE.

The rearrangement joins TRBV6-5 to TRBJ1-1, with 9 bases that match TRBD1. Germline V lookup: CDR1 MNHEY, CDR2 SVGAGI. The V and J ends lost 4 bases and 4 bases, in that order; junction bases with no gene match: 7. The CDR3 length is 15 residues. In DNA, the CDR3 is TGTGCCAGCAGTTCGGGACAGGGTGGGTTCACTGAAGCTTTCTTT. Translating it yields CASSSGQGGFTEAFF.

In DNA form, the CDR3 reads TGCGCCAGCAGCCAAAGCGTAGAACTAGCAGTGGGCAATGAGCAGTTCTTC. It specifies CASSQSVELAVGNEQFF. The chain employs TRBV4-1 and TRBJ2-1, with D possibly being TRBD2 (6 bases). Germline V lookup: CDR1 MGHRA, CDR2 YSYEKL. With 2 bases removed from V and 6 bases from J, the gap between germline ends came to 20 bases. The CDR3 is 17 residues long.

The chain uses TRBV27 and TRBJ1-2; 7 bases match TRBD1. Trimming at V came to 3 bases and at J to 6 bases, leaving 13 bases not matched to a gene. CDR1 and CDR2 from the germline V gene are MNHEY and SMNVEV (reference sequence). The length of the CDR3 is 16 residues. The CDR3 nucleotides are TGTGCCAGCAGTTTCCTCAGACAGGGCGGGTTTCATGGCTACACCTTC. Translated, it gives CASSFLRQGGFHGYTF.

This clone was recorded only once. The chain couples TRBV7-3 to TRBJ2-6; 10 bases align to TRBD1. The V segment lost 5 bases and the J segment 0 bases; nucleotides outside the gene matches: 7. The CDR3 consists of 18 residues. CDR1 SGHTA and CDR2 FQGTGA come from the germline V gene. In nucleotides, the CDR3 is TGTGCCAGCAGCCCCCGGGACAGGGGCAACTCTGGGGCCAACGTCCTGACTTTC. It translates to CASSPRDRGNSGANVLTF.

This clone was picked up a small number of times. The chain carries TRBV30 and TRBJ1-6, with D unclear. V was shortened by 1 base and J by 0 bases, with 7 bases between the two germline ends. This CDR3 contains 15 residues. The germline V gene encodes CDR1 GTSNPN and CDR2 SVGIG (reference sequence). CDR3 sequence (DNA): TGTGCCTGGAGTGGCGAGAGCTCCTATAATTCACCCCTCCACTTT. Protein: CAWSGESSYNSPLHF.

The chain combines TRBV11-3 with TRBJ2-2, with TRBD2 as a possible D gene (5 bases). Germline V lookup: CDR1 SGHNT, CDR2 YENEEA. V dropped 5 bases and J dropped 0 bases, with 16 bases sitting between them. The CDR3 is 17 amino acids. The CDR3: CASSARFAGANTGELFF. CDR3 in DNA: TGTGCCAGCAGCGCCCGTTTTGCGGGTGCGAACACCGGGGAGCTGTTTTTT.

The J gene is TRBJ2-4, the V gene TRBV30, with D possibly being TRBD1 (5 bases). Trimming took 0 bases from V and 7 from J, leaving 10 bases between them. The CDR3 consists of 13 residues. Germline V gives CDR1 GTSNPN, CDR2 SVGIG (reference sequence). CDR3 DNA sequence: TGTGCCTGGAGTGTGATAGGGGTGAACATTCAGTACTTC. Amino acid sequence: CAWSVIGVNIQYF.

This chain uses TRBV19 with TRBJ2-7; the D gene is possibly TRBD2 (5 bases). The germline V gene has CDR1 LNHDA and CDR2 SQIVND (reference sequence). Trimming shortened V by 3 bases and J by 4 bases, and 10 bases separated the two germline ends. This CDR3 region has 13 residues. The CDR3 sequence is CASSIYEGYEQYF. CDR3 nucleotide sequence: TGTGCCAGTAGTATTTACGAGGGTTACGAGCAGTACTTC.

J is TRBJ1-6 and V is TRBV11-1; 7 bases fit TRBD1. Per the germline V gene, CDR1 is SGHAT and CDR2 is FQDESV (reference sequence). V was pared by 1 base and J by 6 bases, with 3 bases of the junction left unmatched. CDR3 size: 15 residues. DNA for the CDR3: TGTGCCAGCAGCTTAGGGGACAGAATTAATTCACCCCTCCACTTT. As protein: CASSLGDRINSPLHF.

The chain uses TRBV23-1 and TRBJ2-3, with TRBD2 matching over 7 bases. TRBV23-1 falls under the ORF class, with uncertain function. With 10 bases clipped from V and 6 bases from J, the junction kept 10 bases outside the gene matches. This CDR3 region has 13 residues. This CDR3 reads CATGGCVGDTQYF. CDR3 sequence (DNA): TGCGCCACCGGGGGGTGTGTTGGGGATACGCAGTATTTT.

CDR3 in DNA: TGTGCCAGCAGCCCCCGGACTAGCGGGGGGTACGAGCAGTACTTC. This codes for CASSPRTSGGYEQYF. This sequence joins TRBV7-8 and TRBJ2-7; 14 bases align to TRBD2. This CDR3 contains 15 residues. Trimming at V came to 5 bases and at J to 4 bases, leaving 4 bases not matched to a gene. Germline loops: CDR1 SGHVS, CDR2 FQNEAQ.

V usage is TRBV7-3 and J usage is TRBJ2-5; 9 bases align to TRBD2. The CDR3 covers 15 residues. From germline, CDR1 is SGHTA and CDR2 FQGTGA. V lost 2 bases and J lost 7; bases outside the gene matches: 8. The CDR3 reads CASSLGAGGMGTQYF. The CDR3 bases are TGTGCCAGCAGCTTAGGCGCGGGGGGGATGGGGACCCAGTACTTC.

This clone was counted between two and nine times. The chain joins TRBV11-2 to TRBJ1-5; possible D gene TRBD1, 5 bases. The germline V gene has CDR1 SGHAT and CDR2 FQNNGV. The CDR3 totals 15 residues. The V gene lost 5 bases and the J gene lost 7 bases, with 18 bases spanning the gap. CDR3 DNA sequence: TGTGCCAGCAGCCCCCGGGGGAGGGGTGGACAGCCCCAGCATTTT. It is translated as CASSPRGRGGQPQHF.

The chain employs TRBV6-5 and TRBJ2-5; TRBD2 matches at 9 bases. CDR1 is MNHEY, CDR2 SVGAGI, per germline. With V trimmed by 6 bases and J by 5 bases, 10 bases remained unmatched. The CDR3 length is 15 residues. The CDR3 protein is CASSPQGGGAETQYF. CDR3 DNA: TGTGCCAGCAGCCCACAGGGCGGGGGGGCCGAGACCCAGTACTTC.

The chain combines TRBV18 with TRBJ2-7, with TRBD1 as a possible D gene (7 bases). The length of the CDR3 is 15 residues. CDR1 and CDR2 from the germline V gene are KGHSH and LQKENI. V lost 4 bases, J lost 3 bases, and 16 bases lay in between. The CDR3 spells CASSRQGGGIYEQYF. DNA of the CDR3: TGTGCCAGCTCACGACAGGGTGGAGGGATCTACGAGCAGTACTTC.

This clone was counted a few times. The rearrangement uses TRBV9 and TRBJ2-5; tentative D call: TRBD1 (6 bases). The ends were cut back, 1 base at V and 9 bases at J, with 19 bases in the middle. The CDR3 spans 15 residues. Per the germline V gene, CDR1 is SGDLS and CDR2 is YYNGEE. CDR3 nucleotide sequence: TGTGCCAGCAGCGTACGTAACCAGGGGTGGGGACCCCAGTACTTC. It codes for CASSVRNQGWGPQYF.

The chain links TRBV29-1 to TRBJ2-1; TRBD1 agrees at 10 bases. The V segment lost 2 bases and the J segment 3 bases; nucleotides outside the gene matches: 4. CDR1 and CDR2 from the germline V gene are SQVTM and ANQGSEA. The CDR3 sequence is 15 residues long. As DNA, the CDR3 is TGCAGCGTTGAAAGGTGGGACAGGGGCTACAATGAGCAGTTCTTC. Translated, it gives CSVERWDRGYNEQFF.